These T cell receptor beta chains were read from a single sample in a study of OX40 agonist ivuxolimab in advanced cancers. Produced via immunoSEQ multiplex PCR; TCRdb's table is partial and in-frame only. The sample carries about 100,000 clones, approximately 80% recorded once. The sample was CD4+ or CD8+ T cells sorted from blood, taken in a trial of the OX40 agonist ivuxolimab. The receptors derive from an adult with an advanced solid tumor such as melanoma, head and neck, liver or kidney cancer. Each CDR3 is given with its conserved first and last residue.

V	J	CDR3
TRBV7-9	TRBJ2-7	CASTLTETYEQYF
TRBV5-1	TRBJ1-2	CASSLDNYRDSYGYTF
TRBV20-1	TRBJ2-5	CSAEEETQYF
TRBV12-5	TRBJ1-1	CASGFPTNTEAFF
TRBV5-4	TRBJ2-7	CASRRDASSYEQYF
TRBV27	TRBJ1-2	CASSLTGLNYGYTF
TRBV15	TRBJ2-3	CATTPLAGAFLDTQYF
TRBV5-1	TRBJ2-1	CASSFRAEGIYNEQFF
TRBV6-1	TRBJ2-7	CASSGGTSVTYEQYF
TRBV5-6	TRBJ2-3	CASSFFLDTQYF
TRBV6-6	TRBJ1-4	CASSYSSWDMILELFF
TRBV21-1	TRBJ1-2	CASGDRIYGYTF
TRBV10-1	TRBJ2-7	CASSESASGSYEQYF
TRBV5-4	TRBJ2-1	CASSSGTSGYNEQFF
TRBV7-3	TRBJ1-3	CASSASGGGNTIYF
TRBV2	TRBJ2-7	CASSDPGLAGGPGYEQYF
TRBV7-2	TRBJ1-4	CASSFQGVGEKLFF
TRBV10-1	TRBJ2-5	CASSAGVRGTQYF
TRBV15	TRBJ2-7	CATSRAAGSYEQYF
TRBV5-8	TRBJ1-2	CASSLGQIFSYGYTF
TRBV6-1	TRBJ2-2	CASSVDRVATGELFF
TRBV2	TRBJ2-7	CASSGQGAYEQYF
TRBV5-1	TRBJ2-3	CASSLGPSGDYTDTQYF
TRBV15	TRBJ2-1	CATSRGDRGSYNEQFF
TRBV19	TRBJ1-6	CASRSRMDNSPLHF
TRBV4-3	TRBJ2-3	CASSQLAGSTDTQYF
TRBV4-1	TRBJ2-2	CASSQDVNTGELFF
TRBV10-2	TRBJ1-1	CASSESTGLSTEAFF
TRBV6-6	TRBJ1-5	CASSETGGSNQPQHF
TRBV9	TRBJ1-6	CASSPEGETNSPLHF
TRBV11-3	TRBJ2-3	CASSFRAPDTQYF
TRBV19	TRBJ2-5	CASSISPIGETQYF
TRBV2	TRBJ1-2	CASSTGQGSLNYGYTF
TRBV7-8	TRBJ2-5	CASSPGYGETQYF
TRBV6-6	TRBJ2-1	CASSDAGTGFNEQFF
TRBV19	TRBJ2-7	CASSTRPGTSGSRYEQYF
TRBV18	TRBJ1-4	CASSPQRAAEKLFF
TRBV27	TRBJ2-1	CASSQTGYNEQFF
TRBV5-1	TRBJ2-1	CASSLGTSGAWGDNEQFF
TRBV9	TRBJ2-7	CASSPSGLGYEQYF
TRBV5-1	TRBJ2-3	CASSLVSGSTTDTQYF
TRBV5-4	TRBJ2-7	CASSLDLGDEQYF
TRBV6-6	TRBJ1-1	CASRKTGMNTEAFF
TRBV5-1	TRBJ2-1	CASSLGTRRVF
TRBV6-6	TRBJ1-5	CASSYSAVSNQPQHF
TRBV12-5	TRBJ2-1	CASGHGIEQFF
TRBV4-1	TRBJ2-3	CASSQDGAGVSDTQYF
TRBV5-4	TRBJ2-3	CASSSAGQGLDTQYF
TRBV5-1	TRBJ2-3	CASSFLGGNTDTQYF
TRBV6-6	TRBJ2-1	CASSYPPGGPEQFF
TRBV10-1	TRBJ1-2	CASSESKAGASGYTF
TRBV19	TRBJ2-5	CASSPQGGGETQYF
TRBV4-2	TRBJ2-1	CASSQDDGTSGRSEQFF
TRBV11-2	TRBJ1-1	CASSFPTGQGAEAFF
TRBV10-3	TRBJ1-5	CATKGESSNQPQHF
TRBV2	TRBJ2-3	CANSGRAGDTQYF
TRBV6-1	TRBJ1-1	CASSEILGVGTEAFF
TRBV7-9	TRBJ2-7	CASSLEGRASYEQYF
TRBV6-6	TRBJ1-1	CASSYAFPKDGAFF
TRBV9	TRBJ2-1	CASSVLAGASNEQFF